A selection of T cell receptor beta chains follows, all from one sample in a study of T cells after yellow fever vaccination. TCRdb re-analysed the 5' RACE reads in MiXCR, keeping a single row per CDR3 protein. The sample consists of under 600,000 distinct CDR3 sequences, around a fifth of them appearing once. Source: PBMCs, taken roughly 20 days after the first yellow fever vaccination. The source of these receptors is a man aged 18-30 years who received the YFV17D yellow fever vaccine. Both conserved end residues are part of each CDR3. D genes are given only for firm matches. Some rows have no size entry. The others give once, few or many, or a class for an expanded clone.

v_gene	len	abundance	d_gene	j_gene	CDR3aa	CDR3nt
TRBV2	13	few	.	TRBJ2-7	CASRGSVSHEQYF	TGTGCCAGCCGCGGGTCAGTTTCCCACGAGCAGTACTTC
TRBV7-2	16	.	TRBD1	TRBJ1-6	CASSSHTGGNNSPLHF	TGTGCCAGCAGCTCTCATACAGGGGGAAATAATTCACCCCTCCACTTT
TRBV20-1	12	.	TRBD1	TRBJ2-5	CSCTGGAETQYF	TGCAGTTGTACAGGGGGCGCCGAGACCCAGTACTTC
TRBV6-1	13	.	.	TRBJ1-5	CASSRDFNQPQHF	TGTGCCAGCAGCCGGGACTTCAATCAGCCCCAGCATTTT
TRBV9	15	few	.	TRBJ1-6	CASSVAGQRGSPLHF	TGTGCCAGCAGCGTAGCCGGGCAGCGGGGTTCACCCCTCCACTTT
TRBV7-8	15	few	.	TRBJ1-2	CASSLAARADYGYTF	TGTGCCAGCAGCTTAGCGGCGCGGGCTGACTATGGCTACACCTTC
TRBV19	16	.	.	TRBJ2-3	CASSMARGGSTDTQYF	TGTGCCAGTAGTATGGCCAGGGGGGGAAGCACAGATACGCAGTATTTT
TRBV4-3	13	.	.	TRBJ1-6	CASSPQGNSPLHF	TGCGCCAGCAGCCCGCAGGGGAATTCACCCCTCCACTTT
TRBV25-1	12	.	TRBD1	TRBJ1-3	CASSARGDTIYF	TGTGCCAGCAGTGCCAGGGGGGACACCATATATTTT
TRBV5-1	14	.	.	TRBJ2-7	CASSLGVEAYEQYF	TGCGCCAGCAGCTTGGGCGTAGAGGCCTACGAGCAGTACTTC
TRBV6-2/TRBV6-3	17	few	TRBD2	TRBJ2-5	CASSYTLAGDWLETQYF	TGTGCCAGCAGTTACACACTAGCGGGGGACTGGTTGGAGACCCAGTACTTC
TRBV15	14	.	.	TRBJ1-6	CATRPGQGRGSLHF	TGTGCCACCAGACCGGGACAAGGAAGGGGCTCCCTCCACTTT
TRBV9	14	.	.	TRBJ1-5	CASSVGPANQPQHF	TGTGCCAGCAGCGTAGGACCGGCCAATCAGCCCCAGCATTTT
TRBV4-3	19	.	.	TRBJ2-2	CASSQDAAVGSFRSGELFF	TGCGCCAGCAGCCAAGACGCCGCGGTGGGTAGTTTTCGGTCCGGGGAGCTGTTTTTT
TRBV15	12	.	.	TRBJ1-1	CATGILSGEAFF	TGTGCCACCGGCATACTTAGCGGGGAAGCTTTCTTT
TRBV7-9	16	.	.	TRBJ1-3	CASSFRGHVGENTIYF	TGTGCCAGCAGCTTCCGCGGCCATGTCGGAGAAAACACCATATATTTT
TRBV28	17	few	.	TRBJ2-5	CASSLWRGGPSEETQYF	TGTGCCAGCAGTTTATGGCGGGGTGGCCCATCGGAGGAGACCCAGTACTTC
TRBV20-1	16	.	.	TRBJ2-3	CSARDSRGGSTDTQYF	TGCAGTGCTAGAGATTCACGGGGTGGAAGCACAGATACGCAGTATTTT
TRBV9	16	.	.	TRBJ2-3	CASSEGRSQGTDTQYF	TGTGCCAGCAGCGAGGGTAGGTCCCAGGGCACAGATACGCAGTATTTT
TRBV11-2	16	.	.	TRBJ2-5	CASSLAVRGLEETQYF	TGTGCCAGCAGCTTAGCGGTCAGGGGATTAGAAGAGACCCAGTACTTC
TRBV15	15	.	.	TRBJ2-2	CATSRDRGFEGELFF	TGTGCCACCAGCAGAGACAGGGGATTTGAGGGGGAGCTGTTTTTT
TRBV5-1	15	few	TRBD1	TRBJ2-3	CASTRQGGSTDTQYF	TGCGCCAGCACCCGACAGGGCGGGAGCACAGATACGCAGTATTTT
TRBV6-6	11	few	.	TRBJ2-1	CASSPHYEQFF	TGTGCCAGCAGCCCCCACTATGAGCAGTTCTTC
TRBV7-9	14	.	.	TRBJ2-5	CASSPDPADKTQYF	TGTGCCAGCAGCCCGGACCCGGCGGATAAGACCCAGTACTTC
TRBV5-1	15	few	.	TRBJ1-1	CASSLEPIVNTEAFF	TGCGCCAGCAGCTTGGAACCGATAGTGAACACTGAAGCTTTCTTT
TRBV7-9	12	.	.	TRBJ2-7	CASSFRSYEQYF	TGTGCCAGCAGCTTCAGATCCTACGAGCAGTACTTC
TRBV12-3/TRBV12-4	15	.	TRBD1	TRBJ2-1	CASTTDRALPTEQFF	TGTGCCAGCACCACGGACAGGGCCTTGCCCACTGAGCAGTTCTTC
TRBV5-4	16	few	TRBD2	TRBJ2-2	CASSLLAGGTSGELFF	TGTGCCAGCAGCCTTCTAGCGGGGGGCACCTCCGGGGAGCTGTTTTTT
TRBV6-1	15	.	.	TRBJ1-3	CASRLDSSSGNTIYF	TGTGCCAGCAGGCTGGACAGCAGCTCTGGAAACACCATATATTTT
TRBV23-1	12	.	TRBD2	TRBJ2-1	CASIITSGGEFF	TGCGCCAGCATCATAACTAGCGGAGGGGAGTTCTTC
TRBV9	16	many	TRBD2	TRBJ2-3	CASSGTGTSGLDTQYF	TGTGCCAGCAGCGGTACCGGGACTAGCGGGCTAGATACGCAGTATTTT
TRBV5-1	17	.	.	TRBJ2-6	CASSTGGLSSGANVLTF	TGCGCCAGCAGCACCGGCGGACTGAGCTCTGGGGCCAACGTCCTGACTTTC
TRBV20-1	12	.	.	TRBJ2-7	CSARDGRLEQYF	TGCAGTGCTAGAGATGGGAGGTTGGAGCAGTACTTC
TRBV5-1	15	.	.	TRBJ2-3	CASSPSTTHTDTQYF	TGCGCCAGCAGCCCTAGTACTACCCACACAGATACGCAGTATTTT
TRBV6-5	14	.	TRBD1	TRBJ2-7	CASSWGQDSYEQYF	TGTGCCAGCAGTTGGGGACAGGACTCCTACGAGCAGTACTTC
TRBV5-4	13	.	.	TRBJ2-1	CASSPTRINEQFF	TGTGCCAGCAGCCCGACACGGATCAATGAGCAGTTCTTC
TRBV12-3/TRBV12-4	16	.	TRBD1	TRBJ2-5	CASSSKTGWYEETQYF	TGTGCCAGCAGTTCAAAGACAGGGTGGTATGAGGAGACCCAGTACTTC
TRBV3-1	15	few	.	TRBJ1-1	CASSQSYKMNTEAFF	TGTGCCAGCAGCCAATCTTACAAGATGAACACTGAAGCTTTCTTT
TRBV13	13	.	.	TRBJ2-1	CASWGSSYNEQFF	TGTGCCAGCTGGGGGAGCTCCTACAATGAGCAGTTCTTC
TRBV6-1	15	.	TRBD1	TRBJ1-1	CASKPLTGVNTEAFF	TGTGCCAGCAAACCCCTTACAGGGGTGAACACTGAAGCTTTCTTT
TRBV15	13	.	.	TRBJ1-1	CATSRVGDTEAFF	TGTGCCACCAGCAGAGTAGGGGACACTGAAGCTTTCTTT
TRBV6-1	13	.	TRBD1	TRBJ1-2	CASRPGQGYGYTF	TGTGCCAGCAGGCCGGGACAGGGGTATGGCTACACCTTC
TRBV6-6	12	.	.	TRBJ2-7	CASTQSSYEQYF	TGTGCCAGCACCCAGAGCTCCTACGAGCAGTACTTC
TRBV27	16	.	.	TRBJ1-5	CASSSSGAAGNQPQHF	TGTGCCAGCAGTTCGAGCGGGGCTGCTGGCAATCAGCCCCAGCATTTT
TRBV5-5	12	.	TRBD1	TRBJ2-5	CAISRGRETQYF	TGTGCCATCAGCAGGGGGCGGGAGACCCAGTACTTC
TRBV28	11	.	.	TRBJ1-1	CASSLDRKAFF	TGTGCCAGCAGTTTAGACAGGAAAGCTTTCTTT
TRBV6-2/TRBV6-3	14	.	.	TRBJ1-1	CASTQEAEGTEAFF	TGTGCCAGCACCCAAGAGGCGGAAGGCACTGAAGCTTTCTTT
TRBV6-7	13	few	.	TRBJ2-7	CARPGRGFYEQYF	TGTGCCAGACCGGGACGGGGGTTCTACGAGCAGTACTTC
TRBV20-1	10	few	.	TRBJ1-2	CSGYGDGYTF	TGCAGTGGATACGGGGATGGCTACACCTTC
TRBV4-1	15	.	.	TRBJ1-2	CASSQERGVNYGYTF	TGCGCCAGCAGCCAAGAGAGGGGGGTAAACTATGGCTACACCTTC
TRBV5-1	15	many	TRBD2	TRBJ2-5	CASSSGLAGQETQYF	TGTGCCAGCAGCTCGGGACTAGCGGGTCAAGAGACCCAGTACTTC
TRBV4-1	16	.	.	TRBJ1-4	CASSQEGAVANEKLFF	TGCGCCAGCAGCCAAGAAGGGGCGGTAGCTAATGAAAAACTGTTTTTT
TRBV5-1	16	.	TRBD2	TRBJ2-1	CASSALRGGLYNEQFF	TGCGCCAGCAGCGCCCTACGGGGGGGCCTCTACAATGAGCAGTTCTTC
TRBV14	19	many	TRBD2	TRBJ2-1	CASSLSPGLAVPLNVEQFF	TGTGCCAGCAGCTTATCCCCGGGACTAGCGGTCCCCCTCAATGTGGAGCAGTTCTTC
TRBV7-9	14	.	.	TRBJ1-2	CASSYFPGIGGYTF	TGTGCCAGCAGCTATTTTCCCGGAATAGGAGGCTACACCTTC